This TCR beta chain was captured in a study of Graves' ophthalmopathy and Graves' hyperthyroidism. In its sample, this clonotype was seen many times. Amplified TCR beta CDR3 regions were obtained using RNA transcripts as template. The first-round RT-PCR employed HTBI primers together with the Qiagen OneStep RT-PCR kit. A multiplex PCR was then performed as the second round. TCRdb called the multiplex PCR reads again in MiXCR, with one record for every CDR3 protein. The sample has a few hundred thousand distinct CDR3 sequences, roughly a sixth seen once. V gave up 3 bases and J gave up 5 bases; unmatched junction bases: 5. Germline loops: CDR1 DFQATT, CDR2 SNEGSKA (reference sequence). The CDR3 spans 13 residues.

Source material: peripheral blood. The source is an adult woman with stable Graves' hyperthyroidism. V and J are TRBV20-1 and TRBJ2-3; 7 nucleotides align to TRBD2. The CDR3 sequence is CSASGASGDTQYF. DNA for the CDR3: TGCAGTGCTAGCGGGGCTAGCGGAGATACGCAGTATTTT.